The clone carrying this TCR beta chain appeared many times. TCRdb analysed the 5' RACE reads with MiXCR anew, one entry per CDR3 protein. The sample includes 25,000 to 35,000 distinct CDR3 sequences, approximately 5.3% seen only once; the top ten take approximately 5.8%. V shed 1 base and J shed 8 bases, with 14 bases lying between them. The CDR3 length is 14 residues. The germline V gene has CDR1 KGHSH and CDR2 LQKENI. This sample was taken from a study of early T cells in non-severe SARS-CoV-2 infection. The clonotype was recovered from an adult who was a healthcare worker with PCR-confirmed SARS-CoV-2 infection or an uninfected control (not recorded which). The chain carries TRBV18 and TRBJ1-1; D gene unclear. Material for sequencing was whole blood. DNA of the CDR3: TGTGCCAGCTCACCACGGTCCGGCGATTTCGAAGCTTTCTTT. Translation: CASSPRSGDFEAFF. Combining the CDR3 with reference TRBV18 and TRBJ1-1 gives the whole variable domain NAGVMQNPRHLVRRRGQEARLRCSPMKGHSHVYWYRQLPEEGLKFMVYLQKENIIDESGMPKERFSAEFPKEGPSILRIQQVVRGDSAAYFCASSPRSGDFEAFFGQGTRLTVV.